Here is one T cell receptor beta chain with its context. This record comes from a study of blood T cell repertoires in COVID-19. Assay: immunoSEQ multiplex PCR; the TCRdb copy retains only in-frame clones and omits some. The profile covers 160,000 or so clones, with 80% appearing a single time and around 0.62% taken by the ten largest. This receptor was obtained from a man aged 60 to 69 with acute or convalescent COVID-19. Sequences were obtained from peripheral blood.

Here the CDR3 reads CASTPNSGVTDTQYF. CDR3 DNA: TGTGCCAGCACCCCAAATAGCGGAGTCACAGATACGCAGTATTTT. The rearrangement joins TRBV7-2 to TRBJ2-3, with a possible D match to TRBD2 (6 bases). CDR3 length: 15 amino acids. Deletions cut 7 bases from V and 2 bases from J, with 16 bases between. CDR1 and CDR2 from the germline V gene are SGHTA and FQGNSA.